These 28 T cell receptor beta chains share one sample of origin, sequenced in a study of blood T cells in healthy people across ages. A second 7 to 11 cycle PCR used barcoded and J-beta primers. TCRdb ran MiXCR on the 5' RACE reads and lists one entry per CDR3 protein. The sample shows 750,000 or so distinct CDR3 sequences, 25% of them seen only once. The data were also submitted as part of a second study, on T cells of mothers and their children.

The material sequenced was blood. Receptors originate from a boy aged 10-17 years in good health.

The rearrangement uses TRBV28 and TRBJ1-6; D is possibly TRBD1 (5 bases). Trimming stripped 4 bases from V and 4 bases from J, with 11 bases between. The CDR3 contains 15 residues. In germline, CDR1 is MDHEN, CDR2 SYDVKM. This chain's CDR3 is CASSSVGTYNSPLHF. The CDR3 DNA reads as TGTGCCAGCAGTTCGGTAGGGACGTATAATTCACCCCTCCACTTT.

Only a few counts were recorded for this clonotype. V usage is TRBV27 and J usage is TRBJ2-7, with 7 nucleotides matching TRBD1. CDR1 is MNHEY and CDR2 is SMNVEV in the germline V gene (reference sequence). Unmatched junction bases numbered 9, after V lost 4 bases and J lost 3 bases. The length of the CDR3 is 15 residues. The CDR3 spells CASSSTDRVSYEQYF. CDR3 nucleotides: TGTGCCAGCAGTTCTACCGACAGGGTAAGCTACGAGCAGTACTTC.

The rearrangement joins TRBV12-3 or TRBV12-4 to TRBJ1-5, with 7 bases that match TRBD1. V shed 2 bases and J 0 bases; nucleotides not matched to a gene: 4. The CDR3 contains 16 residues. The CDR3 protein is CASSLMGTVSNQPQHF. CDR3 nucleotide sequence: TGTGCCAGCAGTTTAATGGGGACAGTTAGCAATCAGCCCCAGCATTTT.

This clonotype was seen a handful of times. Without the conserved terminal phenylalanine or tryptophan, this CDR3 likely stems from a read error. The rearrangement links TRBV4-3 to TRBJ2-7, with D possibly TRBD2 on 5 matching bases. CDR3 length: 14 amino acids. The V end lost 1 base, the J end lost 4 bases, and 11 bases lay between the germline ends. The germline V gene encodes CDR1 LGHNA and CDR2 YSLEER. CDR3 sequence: CASSQGEGRYEQYL. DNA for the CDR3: TGCGCCAGCAGCCAAGGGGAAGGGAGATACGAGCAGTACCTC.

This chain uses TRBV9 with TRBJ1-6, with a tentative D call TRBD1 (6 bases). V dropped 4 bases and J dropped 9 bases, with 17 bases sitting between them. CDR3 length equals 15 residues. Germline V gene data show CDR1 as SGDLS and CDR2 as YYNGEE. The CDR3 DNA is TGTGCCAGCAGCCCCCGGACAGCTGGGAGTTCACCCCTCCACTTT. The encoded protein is CASSPRTAGSSPLHF.

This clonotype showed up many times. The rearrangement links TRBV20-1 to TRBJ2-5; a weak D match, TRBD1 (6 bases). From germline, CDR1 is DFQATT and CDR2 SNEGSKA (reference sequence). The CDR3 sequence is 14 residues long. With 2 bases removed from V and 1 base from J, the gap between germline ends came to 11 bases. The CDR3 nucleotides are TGCAGTGCTAGAAGGGGGTGGGGCCAAGAGACCCAGTACTTC. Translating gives CSARRGWGQETQYF.

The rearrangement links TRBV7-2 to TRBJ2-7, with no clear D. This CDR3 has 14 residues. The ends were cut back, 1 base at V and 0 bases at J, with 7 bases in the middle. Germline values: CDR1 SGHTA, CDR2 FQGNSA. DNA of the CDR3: TGTGCCAGCAGCTTAGGGTCGTACTCCTACGAGCAGTACTTC. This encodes CASSLGSYSYEQYF. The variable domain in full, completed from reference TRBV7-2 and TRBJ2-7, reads GAGVSQSPSNKVTEKGKDVELRCDPISGHTALYWYRQSLGQGLEFLIYFQGNSAPDKSGLPSDRFSAERTGGSVSTLTIQRTQQEDSAVYLCASSLGSYSYEQYFGPGTRLTVT.

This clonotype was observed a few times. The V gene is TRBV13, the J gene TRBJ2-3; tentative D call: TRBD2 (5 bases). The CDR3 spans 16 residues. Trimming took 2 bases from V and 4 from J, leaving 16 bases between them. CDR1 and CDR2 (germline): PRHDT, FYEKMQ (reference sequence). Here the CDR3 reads CASSLSPEDEADTQYF. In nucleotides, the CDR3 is TGTGCCAGCAGCTTAAGCCCGGAGGACGAGGCAGATACGCAGTATTTT. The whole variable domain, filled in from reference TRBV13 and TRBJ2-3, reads AAGVIQSPRHLIKEKRETATLKCYPIPRHDTVYWYQQGPGQDPQFLISFYEKMQSDKGSIPDRFSAQQFSDYHSELNMSSLELGDSALYFCASSLSPEDEADTQYFGPGTRLTVL.

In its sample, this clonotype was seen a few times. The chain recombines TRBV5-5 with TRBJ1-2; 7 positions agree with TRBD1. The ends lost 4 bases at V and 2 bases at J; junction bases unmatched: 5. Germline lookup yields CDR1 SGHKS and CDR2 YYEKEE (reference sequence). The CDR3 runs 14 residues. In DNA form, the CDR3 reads TGTGCCAGCAGCCAGTCGGGACAGAACTATGGCTACACCTTC. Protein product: CASSQSGQNYGYTF.

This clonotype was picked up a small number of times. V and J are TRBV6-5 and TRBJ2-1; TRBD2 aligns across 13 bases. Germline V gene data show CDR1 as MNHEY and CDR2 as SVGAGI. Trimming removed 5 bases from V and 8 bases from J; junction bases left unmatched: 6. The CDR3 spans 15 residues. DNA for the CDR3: TGTGCCAGCAGTGTACCGGGACTAGCGGGACATGAGCAGTTCTTC. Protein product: CASSVPGLAGHEQFF.

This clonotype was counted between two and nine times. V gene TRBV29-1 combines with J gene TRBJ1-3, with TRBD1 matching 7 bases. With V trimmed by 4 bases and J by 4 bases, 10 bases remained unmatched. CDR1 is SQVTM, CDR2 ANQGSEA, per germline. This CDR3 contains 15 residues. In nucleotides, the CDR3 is TGCAGCGTTGCCTACAGGGGTAGAGCCGGAAACACCATATATTTT. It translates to CSVAYRGRAGNTIYF.

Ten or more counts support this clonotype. This chain's CDR3 is CASSFGANEQFF. The DNA for the CDR3 is TGTGCCAGCAGTTTTGGGGCGAATGAGCAGTTCTTC. The gene calls are TRBV27 and TRBJ2-1; a possible D gene is TRBD1 (5 bases). V lost 3 bases to trimming and J lost 7 bases, with 7 bases between them. Germline V gives CDR1 MNHEY, CDR2 SMNVEV (reference sequence). The CDR3 extends over 12 amino acids.

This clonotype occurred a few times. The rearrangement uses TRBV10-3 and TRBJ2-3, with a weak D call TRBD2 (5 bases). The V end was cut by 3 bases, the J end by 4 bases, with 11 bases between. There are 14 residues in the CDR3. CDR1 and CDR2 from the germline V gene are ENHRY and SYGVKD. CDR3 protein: CAISEGQEADTQYF. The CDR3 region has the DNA TGTGCCATCAGTGAAGGGCAGGAGGCAGATACGCAGTATTTT.

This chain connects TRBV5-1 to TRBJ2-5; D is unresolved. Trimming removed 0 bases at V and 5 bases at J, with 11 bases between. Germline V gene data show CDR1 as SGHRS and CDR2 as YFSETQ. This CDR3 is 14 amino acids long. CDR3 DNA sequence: TGCGCCAGCAGCTTGGAGTCAGAGGAGGAGACCCAGTACTTC. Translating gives CASSLESEEETQYF.

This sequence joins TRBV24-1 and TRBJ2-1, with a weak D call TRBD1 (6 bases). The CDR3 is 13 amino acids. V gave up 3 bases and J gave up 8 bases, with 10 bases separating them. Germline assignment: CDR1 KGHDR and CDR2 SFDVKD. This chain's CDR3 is CATSDTGIDEQFF. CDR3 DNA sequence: TGTGCCACCAGTGATACAGGGATCGATGAGCAGTTCTTC.

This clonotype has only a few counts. CDR3 sequence (DNA): TGCGCCAGCAGCCAGATAGACAGGGGAGCTTTCTTT. It encodes CASSQIDRGAFF. The rearrangement links TRBV4-3 to TRBJ1-1, with TRBD1 identical over 8 bases. Losses at the gene ends were 3 bases for V and 10 bases for J; bases not matched to a gene: 4. The germline gives CDR1 LGHNA, CDR2 YSLEER. CDR3 length equals 12 residues.

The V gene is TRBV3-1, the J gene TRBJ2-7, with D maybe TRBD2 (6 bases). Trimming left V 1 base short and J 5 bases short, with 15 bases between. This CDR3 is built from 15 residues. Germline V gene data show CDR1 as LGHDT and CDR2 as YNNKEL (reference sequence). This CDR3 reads CASSQVGGEYDEQYF. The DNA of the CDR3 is TGTGCCAGCAGCCAAGTAGGAGGGGAGTACGACGAGCAGTACTTC.

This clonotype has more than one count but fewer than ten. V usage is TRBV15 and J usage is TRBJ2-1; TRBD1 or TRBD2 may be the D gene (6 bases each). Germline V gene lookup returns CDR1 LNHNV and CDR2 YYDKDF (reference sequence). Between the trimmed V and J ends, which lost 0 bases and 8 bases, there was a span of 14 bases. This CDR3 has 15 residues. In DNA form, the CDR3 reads TGTGCCACCAGCAGAGATCGGGGGACAATCCATGAGCAGTTCTTC. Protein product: CATSRDRGTIHEQFF.

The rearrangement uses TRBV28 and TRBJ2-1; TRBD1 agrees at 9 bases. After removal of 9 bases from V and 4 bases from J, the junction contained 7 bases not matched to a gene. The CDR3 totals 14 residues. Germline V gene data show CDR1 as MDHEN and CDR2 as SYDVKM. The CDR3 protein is CASNRQGGYNEQFF. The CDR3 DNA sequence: TGTGCCAGTAATCGACAGGGGGGTTACAATGAGCAGTTCTTC.

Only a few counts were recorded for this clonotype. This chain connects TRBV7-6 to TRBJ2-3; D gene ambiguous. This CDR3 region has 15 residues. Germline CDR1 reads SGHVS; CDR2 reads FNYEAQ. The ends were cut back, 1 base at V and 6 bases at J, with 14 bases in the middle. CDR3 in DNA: TGTGCCAGCAGCTTAGTTTTAGCCGGGTTGGATACGCAGTATTTT. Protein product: CASSLVLAGLDTQYF.

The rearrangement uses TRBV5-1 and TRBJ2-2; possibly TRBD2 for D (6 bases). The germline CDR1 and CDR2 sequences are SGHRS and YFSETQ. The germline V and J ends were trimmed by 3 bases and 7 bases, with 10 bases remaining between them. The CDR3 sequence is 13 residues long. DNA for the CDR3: TGCGCCAGCAGCTCCGGGGGTGACGGGGAGCTGTTTTTT. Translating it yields CASSSGGDGELFF.

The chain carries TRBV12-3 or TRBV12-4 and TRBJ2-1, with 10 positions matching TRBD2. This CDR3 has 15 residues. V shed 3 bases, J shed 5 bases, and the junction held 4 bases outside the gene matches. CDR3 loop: CASSFWLAGDNEQFF. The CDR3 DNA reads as TGTGCCAGCAGTTTTTGGCTAGCGGGGGACAATGAGCAGTTCTTC.

The DNA for the CDR3 is TGTGCCAGCAGCTTAGTATACCGGGGGACACAGACTGAGCAGTTCTTC. Translated, it gives CASSLVYRGTQTEQFF. V gene TRBV11-2 combines with J gene TRBJ2-5; the D gene could be TRBD1 or TRBD2 (6 bases each). The J call is in doubt because the DNA end fits TRBJ2-1 better. This CDR3 contains 16 residues. Germline V gene data show CDR1 as SGHAT and CDR2 as FQNNGV.

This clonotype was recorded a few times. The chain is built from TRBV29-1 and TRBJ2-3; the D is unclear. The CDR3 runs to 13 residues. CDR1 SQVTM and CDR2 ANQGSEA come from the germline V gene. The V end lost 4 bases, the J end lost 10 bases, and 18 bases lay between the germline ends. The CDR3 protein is CSVVTAGLSAQYF. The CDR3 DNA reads TGCAGCGTTGTAACCGCCGGTCTGTCGGCGCAGTATTTT.

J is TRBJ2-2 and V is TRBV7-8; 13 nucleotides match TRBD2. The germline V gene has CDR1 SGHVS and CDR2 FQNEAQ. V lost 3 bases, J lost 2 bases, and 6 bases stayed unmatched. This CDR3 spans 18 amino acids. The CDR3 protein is CASSFTSGGAKNTGELFF. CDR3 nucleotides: TGTGCCAGCAGCTTTACTAGCGGGGGGGCAAAAAACACCGGGGAGCTGTTTTTT.

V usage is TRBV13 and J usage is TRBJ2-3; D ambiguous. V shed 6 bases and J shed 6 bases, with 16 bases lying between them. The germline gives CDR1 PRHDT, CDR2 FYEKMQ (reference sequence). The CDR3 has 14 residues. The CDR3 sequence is CASSSARRSDTQYF. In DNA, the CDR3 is TGTGCCAGCAGTTCCGCGCGAAGGTCGGATACGCAGTATTTT.

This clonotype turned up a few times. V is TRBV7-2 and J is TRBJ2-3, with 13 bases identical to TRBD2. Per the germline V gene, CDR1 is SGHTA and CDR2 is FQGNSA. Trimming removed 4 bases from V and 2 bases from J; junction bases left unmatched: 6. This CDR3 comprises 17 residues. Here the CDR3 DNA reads TGTGCCAGCAGCTCGAGGGGACTAGCGGGAAACACAGATACGCAGTATTTT. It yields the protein CASSSRGLAGNTDTQYF.

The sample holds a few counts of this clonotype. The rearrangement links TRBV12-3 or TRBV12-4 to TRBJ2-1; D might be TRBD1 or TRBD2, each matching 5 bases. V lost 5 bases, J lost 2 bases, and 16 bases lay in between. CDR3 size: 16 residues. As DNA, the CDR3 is TGTGCCAGCAGTGATACTACCGGGACCCCCTACAATGAGCAGTTCTTC. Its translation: CASSDTTGTPYNEQFF.